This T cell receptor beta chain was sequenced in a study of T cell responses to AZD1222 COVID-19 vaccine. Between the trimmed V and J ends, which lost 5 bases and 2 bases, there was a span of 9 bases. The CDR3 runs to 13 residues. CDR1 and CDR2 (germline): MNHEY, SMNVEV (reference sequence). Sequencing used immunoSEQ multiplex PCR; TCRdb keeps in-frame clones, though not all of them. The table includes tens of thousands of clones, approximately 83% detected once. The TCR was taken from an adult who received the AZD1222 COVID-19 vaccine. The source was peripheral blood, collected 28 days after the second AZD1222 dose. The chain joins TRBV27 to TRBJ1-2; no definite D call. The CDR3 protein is CASSRQNNYGYTF. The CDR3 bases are TGTGCCAGCAGTCGCCAGAACAACTATGGCTACACCTTC.